Presented here are 22 T cell receptor beta chains from one specimen sequenced in a study of T cell responses to AZD1222 COVID-19 vaccine. Produced via immunoSEQ multiplex PCR; TCRdb's table is partial and in-frame only. Found here are about 120,000 clones, 80% to 95% of them singletons; the top ten hold about 8%. The specimen comprised peripheral blood, sampled 28 days after the second AZD1222 dose. The receptors shown here come from an adult who received the AZD1222 COVID-19 vaccine.

About this clone: Mismatch with germline at one junction end may stem from a read error. The CDR3 coding sequence is TGTGCCAGCAGCTTAGATCTAGGGCGGATATCCTTT. It encodes CASSLDLGRISF. The chain is built from TRBV11-2 and TRBJ1-6; D not certain. CDR3 length: 12 amino acids. CDR1 is SGHAT and CDR2 is FQNNGV in the germline V gene.

The table lists this clone with a count of one. This CDR3 reads CASSYSSRVQPQHF. CDR3 bases: TGTGCCAGCAGTTACTCGTCCAGGGTTCAGCCCCAGCATTTT. The chain couples TRBV6-5 to TRBJ1-5, with D tentatively TRBD1 (5 bases). Germline loops: CDR1 MNHEY, CDR2 SVGAGI. Trimming left V 0 bases short and J 6 bases short, with 9 bases between. The CDR3 loop spans 14 amino acids.

This CDR3 reads CASRGQGVWSLHF. The CDR3, as DNA: TGTGCCAGTCGCGGACAGGGTGTTTGGTCCCTCCACTTT. The chain is built from TRBV19 and TRBJ1-6; TRBD1 matches at 8 bases. Trimming at V came to 8 bases and at J to 14 bases, leaving 11 bases not matched to a gene. The CDR3 runs 13 residues. Germline V gene data show CDR1 as LNHDA and CDR2 as SQIVND (reference sequence).

The V gene is TRBV6-5, the J gene TRBJ2-7, with D possibly being TRBD1 or TRBD2 (5 bases each). The germline gives CDR1 MNHEY, CDR2 SVGAGI. The V end lost 4 bases, the J end lost 5 bases, and 15 bases lay between the germline ends. This CDR3 contains 14 residues. The CDR3 nucleotides read TGTGCCAGCAGTTCCTCCGAGGGGTTCAACGAGCAGTACTTC. Protein product: CASSSSEGFNEQYF.

The chain is built from TRBV2 and TRBJ1-5; D ambiguous. Germline CDR1 and CDR2: SNHLY and FYNNEI. The CDR3 has 12 amino acids. V gave up 6 bases and J gave up 2 bases, with 5 bases separating them. The CDR3 DNA reads as TGTGCCAGCAGGGAGGGCAATCAGCCCCAGCATTTT. It is translated as CASREGNQPQHF.

The chain recombines TRBV5-6 with TRBJ1-2; D not certain. From germline, CDR1 is SGHDT and CDR2 YYEEEE. The V end lost 4 bases, the J end lost 8 bases, and 12 bases lay between the germline ends. This CDR3 has 12 amino acids. The CDR3 protein is CASSKQTSGYTF. The CDR3 coding sequence is TGTGCCAGCAGCAAACAGACAAGCGGCTACACCTTC.

The V call is TRBV6-4, the J call TRBJ2-1; no definite D call. The CDR3 runs 13 residues. The V end was cut by 7 bases, the J end by 8 bases, with 15 bases between. Germline V gene lookup returns CDR1 MRHNA and CDR2 SNTAGT. CDR3 region: CASKFSLGDEQFF. In DNA form, the CDR3 reads TGTGCCAGCAAGTTTTCCCTAGGCGATGAGCAGTTCTTC.

The chain carries TRBV21-1 and TRBJ2-3; the table's TRBD1 call for D was not verified on the DNA. TRBV21-1 is recorded as a pseudogene. The CDR3 loop spans 15 amino acids. CDR3: CASSKGWLPPDTQYF. The CDR3 coding sequence is TGTGCCAGCAGCAAAGGTTGGCTGCCCCCAGATACGCAGTATTTT.

The chain combines TRBV28 with TRBJ1-1, with a weak D call TRBD1 (5 bases). V dropped 3 bases and J dropped 2 bases, with 16 bases sitting between them. Germline assignment: CDR1 MDHEN and CDR2 SYDVKM. This CDR3 is 16 amino acids long. The CDR3, as DNA: TGTGCCAGCAGTTTGCGGCAGGGTGGAGGAAACACTGAAGCTTTCTTT. It yields the protein CASSLRQGGGNTEAFF.

The chain links TRBV5-1 to TRBJ2-7, with TRBD2 identical over 10 bases. Germline V gene sequence: CDR1 SGHRS, CDR2 YFSETQ. The CDR3 is 16 amino acids. V dropped 4 bases and J dropped 1; count of bases not matched to a gene: 8. CDR3 in amino acids: CASSAGGTSVSYEQYF. For the CDR3, the DNA is TGCGCCAGCAGCGCAGGTGGGACTAGCGTTTCCTACGAGCAGTACTTC.

The count of this clone is one. This rearrangement joins TRBV3-1 (or the pseudogene TRBV3-2) to TRBJ1-1; 9 bases map to TRBD1. After removal of 4 bases from V and 4 bases from J, the junction contained 4 bases not matched to a gene. CDR1 and CDR2 from the germline V gene are LGHDT and YNNKEL (reference sequence). This CDR3 comprises 14 residues. The CDR3, as DNA: TGTGCCAGCAGCCCGGACAGGGGTGGCACTGAAGCTTTCTTT. This translates into CASSPDRGGTEAFF.

The chain links TRBV7-9 to TRBJ1-5; unclear D gene. Trimming removed 5 bases from V and 3 bases from J, with 8 bases in between. This CDR3 region has 13 residues. Germline CDR1 reads SEHNR; CDR2 reads FQNEAQ (reference sequence). CDR3 bases: TGTGCCAGCAGCCTAAAGACCAATCAGCCCCAGCATTTT. This codes for CASSLKTNQPQHF.

This clone was counted once. V is TRBV2 and J is TRBJ2-3, with no clear D. This CDR3 spans 10 amino acids. Trimming took off 8 bases at V and 6 bases at J, with 6 bases between the two ends. The germline V gene encodes CDR1 SNHLY and CDR2 FYNNEI. The CDR3 spells CASRADTQYF. In nucleotides, the CDR3 is TGTGCCAGCCGGGCGGATACGCAGTATTTT.

This chain joins TRBV10-1 and TRBJ1-2; D possibly corresponds to TRBD1 (5 bases). The CDR3 spans 14 residues. In germline, CDR1 is WNHNN, CDR2 SYGVQD (reference sequence). The V and J ends lost 6 bases and 6 bases respectively, with 17 bases between them. CDR3 loop: CASRGRGTRNGYTF. CDR3 nucleotide sequence: TGCGCCAGCAGGGGGAGGGGAACTCGGAATGGCTACACCTTC.

V usage is TRBV25-1 and J usage is TRBJ2-7; unclear D gene. This CDR3 spans 14 amino acids. With 2 bases removed from V and 2 bases from J, the gap between germline ends came to 10 bases. Per germline, CDR1 MGHDK and CDR2 SYGVNS. In DNA form, the CDR3 reads TGTGCCAGCAGTGAACAGGTCGGCCCCTACGAGCAGTACTTC. It codes for CASSEQVGPYEQYF.

A remark on this clone: At one boundary the junction diverges from the germline segment, which might be a read error. This chain connects TRBV7-7 to TRBJ1-2; D is unresolved. The CDR3 covers 17 residues. The V gene's germline CDR1 is SSHAT and CDR2 FNYEAQ (reference sequence). The CDR3 DNA reads TGTGCTAGCAGCTTAAGCGAAACCGGGCCCCCGAACTATGGCTACACCTTC. This translates into CASSLSETGPPNYGYTF.

The CDR3 spells CASRPGQAAFTDTQYF. In DNA, the CDR3 is TGTGCCAGCAGACCGGGACAGGCGGCTTTCACAGATACGCAGTATTTT. This chain links TRBV27 with TRBJ2-3, with 8 nucleotides matching TRBD1. This CDR3 region has 16 residues. Per the germline V gene, CDR1 is MNHEY and CDR2 is SMNVEV (reference sequence). V dropped 6 bases and J dropped 2; count of bases not matched to a gene: 10.

This clone occurred many times. V usage is TRBV9 and J usage is TRBJ2-5; D call uncertain. Trimming left V 1 base short and J 5 bases short, with 9 bases between. The CDR3 consists of 13 residues. Germline lookup yields CDR1 SGDLS and CDR2 YYNGEE. CDR3 region: CASSVSGRETQYF. The DNA of the CDR3 is TGTGCCAGCAGCGTATCAGGTCGGGAGACCCAGTACTTC.

V and J are TRBV7-2 and TRBJ2-1, with 7 bases fitting TRBD2. J lost 9 bases, V lost 5 bases, and 19 bases had no gene match. This CDR3 has 17 residues. The V gene's germline CDR1 is SGHTA and CDR2 FQGNSA. The CDR3 region is CASSIPTAGKVTIEQFF. CDR3 DNA: TGTGCCAGCAGCATCCCGACAGCGGGGAAGGTGACAATTGAGCAGTTCTTC.

This clone appeared once. The V call is TRBV5-6, the J call TRBJ1-2; D is unclear. Germline assignment: CDR1 SGHDT and CDR2 YYEEEE. The CDR3 loop spans 14 amino acids. V was pared by 0 bases and J by 1 base, with 7 bases between. The CDR3 bases are TGTGCCAGCAGCTTGGTTCAGGATAACTATGGCTACACCTTC. It specifies CASSLVQDNYGYTF.

This clone was seen a few times. The chain has TRBV4-2 and TRBJ1-2; D gene uncertain. This CDR3 spans 15 amino acids. Germline V CDR1 and CDR2: LGHNA, YNFKEQ. Trimming cost V 1 base and J 2 bases, with 11 bases left between them. The DNA of the CDR3 is TGTGCCAGCAGCCAAGTGCAACAGATCAACTATGGCTACACCTTC. Amino acid sequence: CASSQVQQINYGYTF.

The chain links TRBV19 to TRBJ1-3; D perhaps matches TRBD1 (5 bases). CDR3 length: 14 amino acids. Germline CDR1 is LNHDA and CDR2 is SQIVND (reference sequence). The V and J ends lost 4 bases and 4 bases respectively, with 11 bases between them. CDR3 sequence (DNA): TGTGCCAGTAGTAGAGGAGGGGCCGGAAACACCATATATTTT. This encodes CASSRGGAGNTIYF.